Below, 22 T cell receptor beta chains from the same sample are listed, as sequenced in a study of blood T cells in healthy people across ages. The authors ran a second PCR of about 7 to 11 cycles using a sample-barcoded 5' primer and a J-beta primer mix. In TCRdb, the 5' RACE reads were re-called with MiXCR into one record per CDR3 protein. The sample lists more than 500,000 distinct CDR3 sequences; 27% were seen once. Sequenced sample: blood. These TCRs come from a woman in her 70s in good health.

This clonotype has a handful of counts. V and J are TRBV3-1 and TRBJ2-2; TRBD1 matches 8 bases. Germline CDR1 is LGHDT and CDR2 is YNNKEL (reference sequence). V trimming: 5 bases; J trimming: 7 bases; junction bases outside the gene matches: 6. The CDR3 extends over 14 amino acids. CDR3 in DNA: TGTGCCAGCAGCTCGACAGGGGTTGGCGGGGAGCTGTTTTTT. Translating it yields CASSSTGVGGELFF.

The CDR3 reads CASSPGHGNTIYF. In DNA form, the CDR3 reads TGTGCCAGCAGTCCGGGACACGGAAACACCATATATTTT. V and J are TRBV6-6 and TRBJ1-3, with D perhaps TRBD1 (6 bases). The CDR3 length is 13 residues. In germline, CDR1 is MNHNY, CDR2 SVGAGI (reference sequence). The V end was cut by 5 bases, the J end by 4 bases, with 9 bases between.

The chain is built from TRBV7-7 and TRBJ2-3; no definite D call. Trimming removed 5 bases from V and 4 bases from J, with 13 bases in between. This CDR3 has 14 amino acids. Germline V gene sequence: CDR1 SSHAT, CDR2 FNYEAQ (reference sequence). The CDR3 nucleotides are TGTGCCAGCAGCGTCCGGCTCCCCCCAGATACGCAGTATTTT. It is translated as CASSVRLPPDTQYF.

This clonotype turned up a few times. The V gene is TRBV5-1, the J gene TRBJ1-5; D perhaps matches TRBD1 (5 bases). The ends were cut back, 0 bases at V and 7 bases at J, with 11 bases in the middle. The CDR3 spans 14 residues. Germline V gene sequence: CDR1 SGHRS, CDR2 YFSETQ. DNA for the CDR3: TGCGCCAGCAGCTTGGGTCAGGGCGGGCAGCCCCAGCATTTT. Its translation is CASSLGQGGQPQHF.

Comments on this clonotype: This may be a read error, as it is one base from a much larger clone. This rearrangement joins TRBV18 to TRBJ2-3; no definite D call. The CDR3 has 14 amino acids. Trimming shortened V by 3 bases and J by 8 bases, and 15 bases separated the two germline ends. The germline CDR1 and CDR2 sequences are KGHSH and LQKENI. The CDR3, as DNA: TGTGCCAGCTCACCGCCTTTAGTGGAGATTACGCAGTATTTT. It encodes CASSPPLVEITQYF.

This chain joins TRBV7-2 and TRBJ1-5; the D is unclear. This CDR3 is built from 13 residues. CDR1 is SGHTA and CDR2 is FQGNSA in the germline V gene. V was shortened by 4 bases and J by 6 bases, with 10 bases between the two germline ends. The CDR3 reads CASSSERRQPQHF. CDR3 in DNA: TGTGCCAGCAGCTCGGAGAGGCGTCAGCCCCAGCATTTT.

This clonotype was observed a handful of times. The V and J genes are TRBV20-1 and TRBJ1-3; no definite D call. With 0 bases removed from V and 4 bases from J, the gap between germline ends came to 19 bases. CDR1 is DFQATT, CDR2 SNEGSKA, per germline (reference sequence). The CDR3 is made up of 17 amino acids. This CDR3 is CSARDTFGLGRGNTIYF. As DNA, the CDR3 is TGCAGTGCTAGAGATACTTTCGGCCTGGGTAGGGGAAACACCATATATTTT.

This chain joins TRBV20-1 and TRBJ1-2, with 7 bases lining up with TRBD1. The CDR3 contains 12 residues. V gave up 4 bases and J gave up 8 bases; unmatched junction bases: 7. From germline, CDR1 is DFQATT and CDR2 SNEGSKA (reference sequence). CDR3 in amino acids: CSANEGARGYTF. The DNA for the CDR3 is TGCAGTGCTAATGAGGGGGCGCGAGGCTACACCTTC.

This clonotype came up a few times. The V call is TRBV2, the J call TRBJ2-5, with D hard to call. The DNA end lines up better with TRBJ2-7; the J call may be wrong. Germline V gene lookup returns CDR1 SNHLY and CDR2 FYNNEI. The CDR3 is made up of 12 amino acids. The CDR3, as DNA: TGTGCCAGCAGTGAACTCCCCTACGAGCAGTACTTC. It is translated as CASSELPYEQYF.

The chain carries TRBV5-6 and TRBJ2-7; D unresolved. Looked up from germline, CDR1 is SGHDT and CDR2 is YYEEEE. The CDR3 covers 14 residues. V was pared by 3 bases and J by 0 bases, with 10 bases between. The DNA of the CDR3 is TGTGCCAGCAGCTCACAGTGGGTCTCCTACGAGCAGTACTTC. Its translation is CASSSQWVSYEQYF.

A few counts support this clonotype. The rearrangement links TRBV29-1 to TRBJ2-2; 10 nucleotides agree with TRBD1. Trimming removed 7 bases from V and 3 bases from J; junction bases left unmatched: 5. CDR3 length: 14 amino acids. The germline CDR1 and CDR2 sequences are SQVTM and ANQGSEA. For the CDR3, the DNA is TGCAGCGCGGCTGGGACAGGGGACACCGGGGAGCTGTTTTTT. Translated, it gives CSAAGTGDTGELFF.

The chain recombines TRBV4-3 with TRBJ2-3; 8 bases fit TRBD2. CDR3 length: 16 residues. Germline V gene lookup returns CDR1 LGHNA and CDR2 YSLEER. The J segment lost 4 bases and the V segment lost 4 bases, leaving 10 bases of the junction unmatched. The CDR3 is CASSPRLSGGSDTQYF. The CDR3 DNA reads TGCGCCAGCAGCCCCCGACTGAGCGGGGGCTCAGATACGCAGTATTTT.

The chain couples TRBV9 to TRBJ1-1; D remains unclear. Germline V gives CDR1 SGDLS, CDR2 YYNGEE. V was pared by 7 bases and J by 0 bases, with 13 bases between. CDR3 length equals 14 residues. CDR3 bases: TGTGCCAGCGCTCCTCAGCACATGAACACTGAAGCTTTCTTT. Encoded protein: CASAPQHMNTEAFF.

This clonotype was picked up a small number of times. This rearrangement joins TRBV29-1 to TRBJ1-1; D remains ambiguous. CDR3 length: 13 residues. CDR1 and CDR2 from the germline V gene are SQVTM and ANQGSEA. The V end was cut by 8 bases, the J end by 3 bases, with 16 bases between. The CDR3 nucleotides read TGCAGCCACCGGGCCGTTGGGGACACTGAAGCTTTCTTT. Amino acids: CSHRAVGDTEAFF. The whole variable domain, filled in from reference TRBV29-1 and TRBJ1-1, reads SAVISQKPSRDICQRGTSLTIQCQVDSQVTMMFWYRQQPGQSLTLIATANQGSEATYESGFVIDKFPISRPNLTFSTLTVSNMSPEDSSIYLCSHRAVGDTEAFFGQGTRLTVV.

This clonotype came up a few times. This chain uses TRBV5-1 with TRBJ1-2; D gene ambiguous. Per the germline V gene, CDR1 is SGHRS and CDR2 is YFSETQ. The CDR3 runs to 16 residues. V was shortened by 0 bases and J by 4 bases, with 16 bases between the two germline ends. CDR3 residues: CASSLEGHTLPYGYTF. CDR3 sequence (DNA): TGCGCCAGCAGCTTGGAAGGCCACACTCTCCCCTATGGCTACACCTTC.

The CDR3 region is CASSGPGSNYGYTF. The CDR3 region has the DNA TGCGCCAGCAGCGGACCGGGTTCAAACTATGGCTACACCTTC. The rearrangement joins TRBV5-1 to TRBJ1-2; no clear D gene. The CDR3 consists of 14 residues. V gave up 4 bases and J gave up 2 bases, with 12 bases separating them. Germline CDR1 reads SGHRS; CDR2 reads YFSETQ.

The chain recombines TRBV4-2 with TRBJ2-5, with TRBD1 matching 9 bases. Matching the DNA end better, TRBJ2-1 makes the J call doubtful. In germline, CDR1 is LGHNA, CDR2 YNFKEQ. The CDR3 is made up of 14 amino acids. The CDR3 bases are TGTGCCAGCAGCCACGGACAGGGGCCCGATGAGCAGTTCTTC. Residues: CASSHGQGPDEQFF.

This clonotype appeared a few times. This chain links TRBV24-1 with TRBJ2-1; 8 nucleotides line up with TRBD1. The CDR3 consists of 15 residues. Germline CDR1 reads KGHDR; CDR2 reads SFDVKD. V was pared by 3 bases and J by 3 bases, with 3 bases of the junction left unmatched. The DNA of the CDR3 is TGTGCCACCAGTGATGGGACAGGCGTCTACAATGAGCAGTTCTTC. Translated: CATSDGTGVYNEQFF.

This chain joins TRBV27 and TRBJ2-1; a weak D match, TRBD1 (6 bases). Germline loops: CDR1 MNHEY, CDR2 SMNVEV (reference sequence). The V end was cut by 5 bases, the J end by 2 bases, with 13 bases between. CDR3 size: 15 residues. The CDR3 nucleotides are TGTGCCAGCAGTGTCAGGGGTGCAGCCTACAATGAGCAGTTCTTC. The encoded protein is CASSVRGAAYNEQFF.

In this sample, this clonotype turned up a few times. Relative to the germline gene, one junction end is altered; a read error may explain this. V usage is TRBV20-1 and J usage is TRBJ2-7, with TRBD2 as a possible D gene (5 bases). Germline V CDR1 and CDR2: DFQATT, SNEGSKA (reference sequence). This CDR3 is 14 amino acids long. The CDR3 protein is CSAKPYQEDYEQHF. As DNA, the CDR3 is TGCAGTGCTAAGCCCTACCAAGAAGACTACGAGCAGCACTTC.

J is TRBJ2-5 and V is TRBV20-1, with a tentative D call TRBD1 (6 bases). CDR3 length equals 11 residues. Per germline, CDR1 DFQATT and CDR2 SNEGSKA (reference sequence). Written as DNA, the CDR3 is TGCAGCCCATTAGGGGGAGAGACCCAGTACTTC. Amino acid sequence: CSPLGGETQYF.

This clonotype was counted a single time. As DNA, the CDR3 is TGCGCCAGCAGCCAGACAGGGGGAATCAATGAGCAGTTCTTC. Protein: CASSQTGGINEQFF. The rearrangement uses TRBV4-3 and TRBJ2-1; 9 bases are shared with TRBD1. The CDR3 length is 14 residues. V lost 3 bases and J lost 6; bases outside the gene matches: 3. Germline assignment: CDR1 LGHNA and CDR2 YSLEER.